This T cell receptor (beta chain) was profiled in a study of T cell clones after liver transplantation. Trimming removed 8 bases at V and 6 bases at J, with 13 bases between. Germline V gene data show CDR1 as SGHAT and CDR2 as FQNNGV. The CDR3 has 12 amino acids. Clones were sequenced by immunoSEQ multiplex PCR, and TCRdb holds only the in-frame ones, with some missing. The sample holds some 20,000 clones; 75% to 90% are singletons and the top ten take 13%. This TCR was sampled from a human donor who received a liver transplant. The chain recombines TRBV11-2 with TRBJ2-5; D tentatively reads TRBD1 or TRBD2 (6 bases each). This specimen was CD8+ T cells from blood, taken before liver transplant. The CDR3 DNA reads TGTGCCAGCCGGGGGCTTGGGCAGACCCAGTACTTC. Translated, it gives CASRGLGQTQYF.